This section outlines one TCR beta chain sequence together with its context. This record comes from a study of TIL therapy for anti-PD-1-resistant metastatic lung cancer. Study information: Tumors had a median PD-L1 proportion score of about 6%.

V was shortened by 4 bases and J by 8 bases, with 11 bases between the two germline ends. Germline V CDR1 and CDR2: SGHDN, FVKESK. This CDR3 region has 12 residues. Time point defined: pre-treatment sample, taken before nivolumab and TIL therapy. Stage 4 NSCLC adults joined between late 2017 and January 2020. The immunoSEQ assay was v3. Sequencing depth was approximately 2 million read pairs for survey level, about 5-6.5 million for deep. Clones were read by immunoSEQ multiplex PCR, and TCRdb kept only the in-frame ones, dropping some. In the table there are around 30,000 clones, just under 75% of which are singletons.

The input for sequencing was blood, taken at baseline. This sequence originates from a woman aged 30-85 years with non-small cell lung cancer. This sequence joins TRBV14 and TRBJ1-2; the D gene is possibly TRBD1 (6 bases). Written as DNA, the CDR3 is TGTGCCAGCAGCCCTTCCGGGGGCGGCTACACCTTC. It is translated as CASSPSGGGYTF.